This T cell receptor beta chain is drawn from a study of shared clonotypes between healthy human individuals (dated by TCRdb to about 2020). At the level of the whole study: The cohort comprised two women and three men aged 18 to 49 years. Per donor, three plates each were used for CD4 naive and CD4 memory, two for CD8 naive, and one for CD8 memory. The study deeply sequenced blood TCR repertoires of about 5 healthy adults to estimate repertoire size and the extent of clonotype sharing between individuals. Libraries were prepared and TCR repertoires were sequenced by different laboratories using diverse techniques, in order to increase sequencing depth and limit assay-specific biases. Between about 0.94 and 8.9 billion PBMCs per donor were obtained by leukapheresis. Study-wide conclusions, independent of this receptor: Incomplete sequencing was indicated by rarefaction of sorted-subset datasets, despite the large sequencing depth. Only blood was sampled, and tissue TCR repertoires likely differ from those in blood. Higher generation probabilities were observed for clonotypes shared by all four sorted-subset donors than for non-shared clonotypes. Pairwise subsampling led to the expectation that sequencing depth would affect the degree of clonotype sharing among donors. Because the study included a small number of donors, the genetic and exposure-history diversity represented was limited. When several donors were compared, the shared fraction of clonotypes was about 5% for naive CD4, roughly 3.4% for naive CD8, more than 2% for memory CD4, and 0.35% to 0.4% for memory CD8. Larger estimated clonotype richness was generally found for naive subsets than for memory subsets.

TCR CDR3 regions were amplified from genomic DNA by multiplex PCR using the deep immunoSEQ assay. Extracted genomic DNA from each cell subset was distributed evenly across all wells of several immunoSEQ 96-well plates, and each plate was treated as a replicate. Each replicate PCR for sorted subsets received about 180 ng genomic DNA, equal to 30,000 or so T cell genomes. Purified libraries were quantified with a Qubit 3.0 fluorometer, sized on a Bioanalyzer 2100, and re-quantified with the KAPA Library Quantification kit. A separate single-read 150-cycle Illumina NextSeq 550 flow cell was used to sequence each immunoSEQ 96-well plate. On the study's bioinformatics: The immunoSEQ output contained only junctional sequences without quality scores, so filtering could not match that applied to full-length reads. To assign V/J genes and CDR3, sequences were annotated using PyIR, a Python wrapper for IgBLAST v1.9, with IMGT germline references. Reads were removed for weak V/J assignments (E-value above 1e-6), missing CDR3, stop codons, out-of-frame junctions, or ambiguous translated residues. A V3J clonotype was defined by an identical inferred V gene, J gene, and CDR3 amino acid sequence. Percentage overlap between repertoires was calculated by dividing the number of shared unique clonotypes by the size of the smaller repertoire. RTK rarefaction, the Chao1 estimator, and Recon v2.1 estimates of unobserved clonotypes were used to assess repertoire richness. Generation probabilities for all TCRbeta clonotypes obtained by the gDNA method from a handful of donors were computed using OLGA. The clones in this table, taken by TCRdb from immuneACCESS, are in-frame only. Not every clone is retained; where verified, under half of the shortfall comes from an unresolved V gene, and the cause of the rest is unknown. That table is the source of V, J and clone size, and D and trimming were worked out from the DNA. The sample records under 1,100,000 clones, about three quarters of which are singletons. Approximately 1.5% of the sample rests with the top ten.

As concerns this clone: Its antigen specificity is not known. The input lacks base qualities; no much larger clone sits a single base away.

CDR1 and CDR2 were assigned from the germline V gene as SGHTA and FQGNSA. The germline ends are 12 bases apart after V is trimmed by 0 bases and J by 3 bases. The CDR3 runs 15 residues from the cysteine to the phenylalanine. The read is trimmed to its CDR3 DNA, 45 bases read in frame from base 1. The donors were healthy, HIV-negative adults who had no recently reported acute infections or vaccinations. Only Caucasian adults living in Nashville, Tennessee, USA were represented among the donors. CD4+ T cells were enriched through magnetic negative selection, after which naive cells were positively selected on CD45RA and the remaining negative fraction served as the memory subset. After blood collection by leukapheresis, PBMCs were isolated using Ficoll-Histopaque density gradient centrifugation and then cryopreserved in the vapor phase of liquid nitrogen. Analytical flow cytometry was used to check the purity and quantity of each magnetically sorted T cell population. From each sorted fraction, genomic DNA was isolated and quantified by UV absorbance on a Nanodrop 2000c.

The sequencing sample was made of memory CD4+ T cells sorted from blood. The cell subset or site label here, explained by the study, means: CD45RA-negative fraction. The chain employs TRBV7-2 and TRBJ2-7; no D gene can be assigned with confidence. The TCR comes from a man between 18 and 29 years old in good health. CDR3 sequence: CASSLAIGDLYEQYF. The nucleotide sequence reads as follows: TGTGCCAGCAGCTTAGCAATCGGAGACCTCTACGAGCAGTACTTC.